This entry concerns a single T cell receptor beta chain. From the 5' RACE reads, TCRdb called clonotypes with MiXCR, one entry per CDR3 protein. The data contain 380,000 or so distinct CDR3 sequences, 20% of them singletons. The CDR3 loop spans 16 amino acids. V trimming: 4 bases; J trimming: 4 bases; junction bases outside the gene matches: 6. Germline CDR1 and CDR2: KGHDR and SFDVKD. The sample comes from a study of CD8 T cells in ankylosing spondylitis. The chain links TRBV24-1 to TRBJ2-1; 10 bases agree with TRBD2. The sequenced sample consisted of blood, either unsorted or a sorted T cell fraction (not recorded which). The sequence derives from a male donor with ankylosing spondylitis or in good health (not recorded which). CDR3 nucleotide sequence: TGTGCCACCAGTGACTCTACTAGCGGGGCTTACAATGAGCAGTTCTTC. Protein sequence: CATSDSTSGAYNEQFF.